These T cell receptor beta chains were read from a single sample in a study of neoadjuvant anti-PD-1 for oral cavity cancer. This table comes from immunoSEQ multiplex PCR, and its TCRdb copy is limited to in-frame clones, with some not included. The sample has fewer than 20,000 clones; about three fifths are singletons. The starting material was PBMCs, obtained before nivolumab (anti-PD-1) treatment. These receptors were obtained from a person aged 35-80 years with oral cavity squamous cell carcinoma. The CDR3 runs from the conserved cysteine through the conserved F or W. The D gene is left open where the match is weak. The size of a clone is reported for some rows only, either as once, few or many, or as a class for expanded clones.

V gene	clone size	J gene	D gene	CDR3 DNA	CDR3 protein
TRBV7-6	NA	TRBJ2-2	NA	TGTGCCAGCAGCCCCCAACAGGGCACCGGGGAGCTGTTTTTT	CASSPQQGTGELFF
TRBV29-1	once	TRBJ2-5	NA	TGCAGCGTTGCTTGGCAGGTACAAGAGACCCAGTACTTC	CSVAWQVQETQYF
TRBV7-3	NA	TRBJ2-6	NA	TGTGCCAGCAGCCCTGGTCTGGGATTGGGGGCCAACGTCCTGACTTTC	CASSPGLGLGANVLTF
TRBV19	NA	TRBJ2-5	TRBD1	TGTGCCAGTAGTACCGGGACAGCTTCGGGAGAGACCCAGTACTTC	CASSTGTASGETQYF
TRBV27	few	TRBJ2-7	NA	TGTGCCAGCAGTTTAAAGGGGAGCTCCTACGAGCAGTACTTC	CASSLKGSSYEQYF
TRBV30	NA	TRBJ1-1	TRBD1	TGTGCCTGGGGGACAGGGGGGTATACTGAAGCTTTCTTT	CAWGTGGYTEAFF
TRBV11-2	NA	TRBJ2-3	NA	TGTGCCAGCAGACGACTCCTAGGGGATACGCAGTATTTT	CASRRLLGDTQYF
TRBV20-1	NA	TRBJ2-1	NA	TGCAGTGCTAGGGGCCCCGGTGAGCAGTTCTTC	CSARGPGEQFF
TRBV7-9	NA	TRBJ1-1	NA	TGTGCCAGCAGCTTGGGGACCCCGAACACTGAAGCTTTCTTT	CASSLGTPNTEAFF
TRBV25-1	large	TRBJ2-5	NA	TGTGCCAGCAGTGATCGAGGACACCGGGAGACCCAGTACTTC	CASSDRGHRETQYF
TRBV25-1	NA	TRBJ1-1	NA	TGTGCCAGCAGTGAAATTAGGGAGTCCACTGAAGCTTTCTTT	CASSEIRESTEAFF
TRBV5-1	NA	TRBJ1-4	NA	TGCGCCAGCAGCTTTGGCGGGAATGAAAAACTGTTTTTT	CASSFGGNEKLFF